The 21 T cell receptor beta chains in this list originate from one sample, sequenced in a study of PD-1 blockade in classical Hodgkin lymphoma. The time point is: newly diagnosed, previously untreated cHL patient sample. Negative selection with magnetic separation was used to purify CD4+ T cells from thawed PBMCs. Assay: immunoSEQ multiplex PCR; the TCRdb copy retains only in-frame clones and omits some. This table holds about 35,000 clones, around 89% found once. Sequencing was performed on CD4+ T cells from blood. Source of these receptors: a human donor with classical Hodgkin lymphoma.

This chain connects TRBV7-3 to TRBJ1-6; D remains ambiguous. V lost 2 bases, J lost 5 bases, and 10 bases lay in between. The CDR3 has 15 amino acids. Germline loops: CDR1 SGHTA, CDR2 FQGTGA. CDR3 in DNA: TGTGCCAGCAGCTTAGTACCCGGGAATAATTCACCCCTCCACTTT. As protein: CASSLVPGNNSPLHF.

The chain combines TRBV6-5 with TRBJ1-1; D might be TRBD1 (6 bases). Germline V gene lookup returns CDR1 MNHEY and CDR2 SVGAGI. This CDR3 comprises 14 residues. The V end lost 4 bases, the J end lost 1 base, and 10 bases lay between the germline ends. The CDR3 reads CASSSGVWNTEAFF. CDR3 bases: TGTGCCAGCAGTTCAGGGGTATGGAACACTGAAGCTTTCTTT.

The chain links TRBV5-4 to TRBJ2-1; 9 nucleotides match TRBD1. The trim removed 7 bases at V and 7 bases at J, leaving 15 bases unmatched. The V gene's germline CDR1 is SGHNT and CDR2 YYREEE (reference sequence). CDR3 length: 16 amino acids. CDR3 coding DNA: TGTGCCAGCGTACTACTCACCGGGACAGGGAAGAATGAGCAGTTCTTC. Encoded protein: CASVLLTGTGKNEQFF. Looking up the rest from reference TRBV5-4 and TRBJ2-1 gives the full variable domain: ETGVTQSPTHLIKTRGQQVTLRCSSQSGHNTVSWYQQALGQGPQFIFQYYREEENGRGNFPPRFSGLQFPNYSSELNVNALELDDSALYLCASVLLTGTGKNEQFFGPGTRLTVL.

This chain joins TRBV7-2 and TRBJ2-7; D is possibly TRBD2 (5 bases). V was clipped by 3 bases and J by 5 bases, with 14 bases between them. Germline V gene sequence: CDR1 SGHTA, CDR2 FQGNSA. The length of the CDR3 is 14 residues. The CDR3 region has the DNA TGTGCCAGCAGCTTTTTTGGGGAGAGCAACGAGCAGTACTTC. This codes for CASSFFGESNEQYF.

This chain joins TRBV9 and TRBJ2-5; 9 bases line up with TRBD2. CDR1 is SGDLS, CDR2 YYNGEE, per germline. The trim removed 4 bases at V and 3 bases at J, leaving 4 bases unmatched. There are 14 residues in the CDR3. The CDR3 DNA reads TGTGCCAGCAGCACTTTAGCGGGGGAAGAGACCCAGTACTTC. Encoded protein: CASSTLAGEETQYF.

The chain carries TRBV5-1 and TRBJ1-6, with a tentative D call TRBD1 (6 bases). This CDR3 is built from 15 residues. V was shortened by 0 bases and J by 10 bases, with 14 bases between the two germline ends. The germline V gene encodes CDR1 SGHRS and CDR2 YFSETQ. The DNA of the CDR3 is TGCGCCAGCAGCTTGGGTCGGGGGCCCGACTCACCCCTCCACTTT. This sequence encodes CASSLGRGPDSPLHF.

The V call is TRBV9, the J call TRBJ2-5; a possible D gene is TRBD1 (5 bases). CDR1 is SGDLS, CDR2 YYNGEE, per germline. This CDR3 has 14 residues. V dropped 0 bases and J dropped 5 bases, with 11 bases sitting between them. The CDR3 DNA follows: TGTGCCAGCAGCGTAGGACAGCCAGGGGAGACCCAGTACTTC. This gives the protein CASSVGQPGETQYF.

CDR3 in DNA: TGTGCCAGCAGCTTTGAGGGGCTTGTAAACAATGAGCAGTTCTTC. Translating gives CASSFEGLVNNEQFF. The chain recombines TRBV7-2 with TRBJ2-1; tentatively, D is TRBD1 or TRBD2 (5 bases each). CDR3 length: 15 amino acids. Germline V gives CDR1 SGHTA, CDR2 FQGNSA. V lost 3 bases, J lost 5 bases, and 14 bases lay in between.

The CDR3 nucleotides are TGTGCCAGCAGTTCCACCACGACAGGGATCCACCAGTACTTC. This encodes CASSSTTTGIHQYF. The gene calls are TRBV6-5 and TRBJ2-5; 7 nucleotides align to TRBD1. Germline CDR1 and CDR2: MNHEY and SVGAGI. J was trimmed by 10 bases and V by 4 bases; bases with no gene match: 12. The CDR3 length is 14 residues.

The chain combines TRBV6-6 with TRBJ1-5; 8 bases are a match to TRBD1. Germline assignment: CDR1 MNHNY and CDR2 SVGAGI (reference sequence). Trimming took 6 bases from V and 1 from J; bases not matched to a gene: 2. The CDR3 has 14 residues. CDR3 in DNA: TGTGCCAGCAGCAGGGGGCTCAGCAATCAGCCCCAGCATTTT. Translating gives CASSRGLSNQPQHF.

V gene TRBV5-6 combines with J gene TRBJ2-3, with D tentatively TRBD2 (7 bases). Germline V gene lookup returns CDR1 SGHDT and CDR2 YYEEEE. The CDR3 is made up of 16 amino acids. V was shortened by 0 bases and J by 2 bases, with 13 bases between the two germline ends. CDR3 sequence reads: CASSLDRGGTTDTQYF. DNA for the CDR3: TGTGCCAGCAGCTTGGATCGCGGGGGCACCACAGATACGCAGTATTTT.

CDR3 loop: CASSGGDRGQLNTEAFF. CDR3 nucleotides: TGTGCCAGTAGTGGGGGAGACAGGGGCCAGTTGAACACTGAAGCTTTCTTT. This rearrangement joins TRBV19 to TRBJ1-1, with 8 bases aligning to TRBD1. CDR1 LNHDA and CDR2 SQIVND come from the germline V gene (reference sequence). With 5 bases clipped from V and 0 bases from J, the junction kept 11 bases outside the gene matches. The CDR3 extends over 17 amino acids.

V and J are TRBV5-5 and TRBJ1-2; D is ambiguous. This CDR3 is built from 15 residues. Germline V gene sequence: CDR1 SGHKS, CDR2 YYEKEE (reference sequence). V was cut by 0 bases and J by 2 bases, with 11 bases left in between. The CDR3 sequence: CASSLAVRENYGYTF. CDR3 bases: TGTGCCAGCAGCTTGGCAGTGAGGGAGAACTATGGCTACACCTTC. Using reference TRBV5-5 and TRBJ1-2 for the parts outside the CDR3, the full variable domain is DAGVTQSPTHLIKTRGQQVTLRCSPISGHKSVSWYQQVLGQGPQFIFQYYEKEERGRGNFPDRFSARQFPNYSSELNVNALLLGDSALYLCASSLAVRENYGYTFGSGTRLTVV.

The chain couples TRBV29-1 to TRBJ2-3; TRBD2 might be the D (5 bases). Trimming pared 7 bases from V and 3 bases from J, leaving 20 bases between. The CDR3 loop spans 15 amino acids. In germline, CDR1 is SQVTM, CDR2 ANQGSEA. CDR3 in amino acids: CSALSDKGVTDTQYF. The CDR3 region has the DNA TGCAGCGCCCTAAGCGACAAGGGAGTTACAGATACGCAGTATTTT.

V gene TRBV5-1 combines with J gene TRBJ1-1, with a tentative D call TRBD1 (6 bases). This CDR3 is built from 14 residues. Between the trimmed V and J ends, which lost 0 bases and 4 bases, there was a span of 10 bases. Germline CDR1 SGHRS, CDR2 YFSETQ. CDR3 protein: CASSLGGPGTEAFF. CDR3 coding DNA: TGCGCCAGCAGCTTGGGGGGGCCCGGCACTGAAGCTTTCTTT.

The gene calls are TRBV6-5 and TRBJ1-1; 7 nucleotides align to TRBD1. Germline CDR1 and CDR2: MNHEY and SVGAGI. There are 14 residues in the CDR3. The junction had 3 bases not matched to a gene; V was cut back by 5 bases and J by 0 bases. CDR3 in DNA: TGTGCCAGCAGTCGAGGGACAGTGAACACTGAAGCTTTCTTT. It specifies CASSRGTVNTEAFF.

The chain is built from TRBV4-1 and TRBJ1-5; 7 bases are a match to TRBD1. J lost 1 base, V lost 3 bases, and 12 bases had no gene match. The CDR3 totals 18 residues. CDR1 and CDR2 (germline): MGHRA, YSYEKL. CDR3 sequence: CASSQTLTGRRSNQPQHF. The DNA of the CDR3 is TGCGCCAGCAGCCAGACCCTGACAGGGCGACGGAGCAATCAGCCCCAGCATTTT.

This clone was counted once. The chain joins TRBV19 to TRBJ2-5; 8 bases map to TRBD1. The junction had 10 bases not matched to a gene; V was cut back by 7 bases and J by 3 bases. Germline V gives CDR1 LNHDA, CDR2 SQIVND (reference sequence). The CDR3 contains 15 residues. CDR3 sequence: CASTSGGALKETQYF. Here the CDR3 DNA reads TGTGCCAGTACCTCAGGGGGCGCGTTGAAAGAGACCCAGTACTTC.

This chain connects TRBV25-1 to TRBJ2-7; D is uncertain. The germline V and J ends were trimmed by 5 bases and 3 bases, with 8 bases remaining between them. This CDR3 region has 12 residues. Germline V gene lookup returns CDR1 MGHDK and CDR2 SYGVNS. In DNA form, the CDR3 reads TGTGCCAGCAGTATCTTTTTCTACGAGCAGTACTTC. Protein: CASSIFFYEQYF.

The chain recombines TRBV2 with TRBJ2-7; no reliable D call. The V and J ends lost 5 bases and 5 bases respectively, with 7 bases between them. The germline CDR1 and CDR2 sequences are SNHLY and FYNNEI. This CDR3 spans 11 amino acids. CDR3 sequence: CASSIRDEQYF. CDR3 coding DNA: TGTGCCAGCAGTATTCGGGACGAGCAGTACTTC.

This chain connects TRBV5-4 to TRBJ2-7; no firm D call. V gave up 2 bases and J gave up 2 bases, with 11 bases separating them. The germline gives CDR1 SGHNT, CDR2 YYREEE (reference sequence). This CDR3 comprises 14 residues. CDR3 in DNA: TGTGCCAGCAGCTTTGATGCGTCCCCCTACGAGCAGTACTTC. Protein sequence: CASSFDASPYEQYF.